This is a list of T cell receptor beta chains from one sample in a study of Graves' ophthalmopathy and Graves' hyperthyroidism. MiXCR was run by TCRdb on the multiplex PCR reads, yielding one entry per CDR3 protein. Found here are about 620,000 distinct CDR3 sequences, about a fifth of them singletons; the top ten hold around 6.9%. Sequenced material: peripheral blood. Receptors originate from a young woman with stable Graves' hyperthyroidism. Some clones in this sample may be carry-over from other donors' samples. Each CDR3 is given with its conserved first and last residue. A D gene is named only where the DNA matches it firmly. Only some rows state a clone size, as once, few, many or a class for expanded clones.

d_call	clone_size	j_call	v_call	cdr3_nt	cdr3_aa
TRBD1	-	TRBJ1-2	TRBV20-1	TGCAGTGCTAGATCCTCCATCAGGGGGCCTGAAGGCTACACCTTC	CSARSSIRGPEGYTF
TRBD2	-	TRBJ2-7	TRBV20-1	TGCAGTGCTAGGGTCGGGACTAGCGATGTCGACGAGCAGTACTTC	CSARVGTSDVDEQYF
-	-	TRBJ1-1	TRBV19	TGTGCCAGTAGATACGGGACATCGCTGGAAGCTTTCTTT	CASRYGTSLEAFF
-	many	TRBJ2-5	TRBV7-9	TGTGCCAGCAGCGACCACGGTGGGACGGAGACCCAGTACTTC	CASSDHGGTETQYF
-	many	TRBJ1-2	TRBV27	TGTGCCAGCAGTCCCCGAAGGGGTGGAAATGGCTACACCTTC	CASSPRRGGNGYTF
-	-	TRBJ1-2	TRBV5-1	TGCGCCACTGGACAGAACCCTGGAATGGGCTACACCTTC	CATGQNPGMGYTF
-	many	TRBJ2-2	TRBV2	TGTGCCAGCAGGAGTCCAGTAGGGGAGCTGTTTTTT	CASRSPVGELFF
-	many	TRBJ1-5	TRBV6-5	TGTGCCAGCAGGTTAGGGCAGGGAGGTTCTCAGCCCCAGCATTTT	CASRLGQGGSQPQHF
-	-	TRBJ2-7	TRBV6-1	TGTGCCAGCAGAAGAGGGACGGTCTCCTACGAGCAGTACTTC	CASRRGTVSYEQYF
-	many	TRBJ2-2	TRBV12-3/TRBV12-4	TGTGCCAGCAGACATCAGGGAGGCACCGGGGAGCTGTTTTTT	CASRHQGGTGELFF
TRBD1	many	TRBJ1-2	TRBV29-1	TGCAGCGTTGATTTGGGGACAGGGGGAACTGGCTACACCTTC	CSVDLGTGGTGYTF
-	-	TRBJ2-5	TRBV12-3/TRBV12-4	TGTGCCAGCAGTTTGGCAGGGTCCCTTACGGAGACCCAGTACTTC	CASSLAGSLTETQYF
-	-	TRBJ2-7	TRBV28	TGTGCCAGCAGTTTACATCGGACACTCGAGCAGTACTTC	CASSLHRTLEQYF
-	few	TRBJ2-1	TRBV12-3/TRBV12-4	TGTGCCAGCAGTTCCCTGACGGGACCCAATGAGCAGTTCTTC	CASSSLTGPNEQFF
-	few	TRBJ1-6	TRBV15	TGTGCCACCAGCCGGATCCGGACCTCAAACAACCCAGCCCTCCACTTT	CATSRIRTSNNPALHF
-	few	TRBJ1-2	TRBV4-2	TGTGCCAGCAGCCAAGATCAGAGGGATGGCTACACCTTC	CASSQDQRDGYTF
TRBD2	few	TRBJ2-5	TRBV27	TGTGCCAGCATCGGGGGAGGGAGCCTACAGACCCAGTACTTC	CASIGGGSLQTQYF
TRBD2	many	TRBJ2-5	TRBV12-3/TRBV12-4	TGTGCCAGCAGTCCCTACCGACTAGCGGGGTACCAAGAGACCCAGTACTTC	CASSPYRLAGYQETQYF